Detailed here is one T cell receptor (beta chain). Its target antigen remains unknown. Base qualities are missing; no much larger clone stands one base away. The collaborating institutions used their own protocols to collect whole blood in K2EDTA tubes. For TCRbeta analysis, collaborator samples were shipped as frozen whole blood, as isolated PBMCs, or as DNA extracted from either sample type. Measured from the cysteine to the phenylalanine, the CDR3 is 14 residues long. The sequence is cut down to CDR3 DNA, 42 bases in frame from base 1. The germline V gene encodes CDR1 SNHLY and CDR2 FYNNEI. The V and J ends are trimmed by 5 bases and 3 bases, leaving 13 bases between them. The data stem from a study of blood T cell repertoires in COVID-19 (dated by TCRdb to 2019 to 2021). Notes on the research overall: Collaborator samples came from the United States, Italy and Spain and covered acute and convalescent phases of COVID-19. The prospective study material was composed of cDNA or gDNA derived from T cells, B-cell-depleted T cells, or PBMCs. Subjects who had been exposed to COVID-19, were actively infected with it, or had recovered from it provided the deeply sampled blood TCRbeta repertoires that made up the dataset. A freely available public database, intended as a resource for researchers studying the immune response to SARS-CoV-2, is where the repertoires were released. Samples were obtained from the ongoing ImmuneRACE study (first 160 participants) and from about 1,300 subjects provided by 6 global collaborators. Sample metadata almost always included a de-identified subject ID, COVID-19 status, age in years and sex. Where available, HLA class I and class II types were obtained from metadata supplied by the sample provider rather than from assay-based typing.

Broader findings and caveats from the paper: How much clinical and demographic metadata was included differed by source and by participant, and the metadata was provided uncurated.

TCRbeta CDR3 regions were amplified from genomic DNA by means of the immunoSEQ Assay, a bias-controlled multiplex PCR. The authors' pipeline ran thus. The number of nucleated cells in each sample was estimated by amplification of reference gene primers within the assay. Sequence reads were collapsed and filtered to measure the absolute abundance of every unique TCRbeta CDR3 rearrangement. Productive Simpson clonality was computed per sample as the square root of Simpson's diversity index over productive rearrangements. TCRdb retrieved this table from immuneACCESS and kept in-frame rearrangements only. Not all clones are present; in checked studies, unresolved V genes account for under half, and no reason is known for the remainder. From that table come the V and J calls and clone size; the DNA was used to work out D and trimming. The sample yields under 200,000 clones; around 87% were counted once. The ten top clones hold approximately 2.7% of the sample.

This chain joins TRBV2 to TRBJ1-2; the D gene is not confidently resolved. The sequenced sample consisted of peripheral blood. The TCR was taken from a man in his forties with active or convalescent COVID-19. CDR3 sequence: CASSREPRDYGYTF. The base sequence is TGTGCCAGCAGTCGGGAACCAAGGGACTATGGCTACACCTTC.